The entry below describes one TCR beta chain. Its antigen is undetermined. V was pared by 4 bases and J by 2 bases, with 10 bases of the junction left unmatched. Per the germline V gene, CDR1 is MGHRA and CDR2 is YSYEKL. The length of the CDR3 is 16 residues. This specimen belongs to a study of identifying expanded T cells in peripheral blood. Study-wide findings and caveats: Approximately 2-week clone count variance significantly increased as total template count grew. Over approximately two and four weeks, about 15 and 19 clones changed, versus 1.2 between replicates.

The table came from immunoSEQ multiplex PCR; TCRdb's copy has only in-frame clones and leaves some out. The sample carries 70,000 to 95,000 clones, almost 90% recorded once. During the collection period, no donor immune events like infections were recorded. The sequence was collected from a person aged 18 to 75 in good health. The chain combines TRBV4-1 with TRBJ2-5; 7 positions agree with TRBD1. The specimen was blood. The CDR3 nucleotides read TGCGCCAGCAGCCGAGGAAGGGGGCCAAAACAAGAGACCCAGTACTTC. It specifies CASSRGRGPKQETQYF.